This is a list of T cell receptor beta chains from one sample in a study of esophageal squamous cell carcinoma under preoperative chemotherapy. TCRdb passed the PCR reads through MiXCR, listing each CDR3 protein once. This sample carries some 32,000 distinct CDR3 sequences, around 50% of them seen once, and the ten largest clones take roughly 25%. The sample here was taken from a patient given preoperative chemotherapy. Receptors originate from a human donor with esophageal squamous cell carcinoma. The donor label of this sample is uncertain. Both conserved end residues are part of each CDR3. Each record gives: V gene, clone size, J gene, D gene, CDR3 DNA, CDR3 protein. The D gene is left open where the match is weak. Clone size, where shown, is once, few, many, or a class for clones that have expanded.

TRBV7-6	-	TRBJ2-5	TRBD2	TGTGCCAGCAGCTTTTATGCGGGGGAGCAGTACTTC	CASSFYAGEQYF
TRBV27	-	TRBJ2-5	-	TGTGCCAGCAGTCATCGACTCGGGCCAGACACCCTGTATTTC	CASSHRLGPDTLYF
TRBV19	few	TRBJ2-7	-	TGTGCCAGTAGTTCACGAGGAAGGGCTGCCTACGAGCAGTACTTC	CASSSRGRAAYEQYF
TRBV7-2	-	TRBJ2-4	TRBD2	TGTGCCAGCAGCCCGGCGGGGGGACCCACAAACACGCAGTATTTC	CASSPAGGPTNTQYF
TRBV7-2	medium-sized	TRBJ2-5	-	TGTGCCAGCAGCTTAGGATCAAGTCAAGAGACCCAGTACTTC	CASSLGSSQETQYF
TRBV7-2	-	TRBJ2-1	-	TGTGCCAGCAGCCCGAGACTAGGCAATGAGCAGTTCTTC	CASSPRLGNEQFF
TRBV6-1	medium-sized	TRBJ2-3	-	TGTGCCAGCAGTGAAATGGACAGCTCAGATACGCAGTATTTT	CASSEMDSSDTQYF
TRBV5-8	many	TRBJ2-3	TRBD2	TGTGCCAGCAGCTCGGGACTAGCGATCTTCACAGATACGCAGTATTTT	CASSSGLAIFTDTQYF
TRBV7-2	-	TRBJ2-4	-	TGTGCGAGGATCGCGGGCCGAGACAAAGACACTCAGTACTTC	CARIAGRDKDTQYF
TRBV28	-	TRBJ2-4	-	TGCGGCAGCAGGGGTCTAGGAGCCAAAAACATTCAGTACTTC	CGSRGLGAKNIQYF
TRBV18	-	TRBJ2-1	TRBD1	TGTGCCAGCTCAACAGGGGTTCACAATGAGCAGTTCTTC	CASSTGVHNEQFF
TRBV7-9	-	TRBJ2-5	-	TGTGCGGGCAGCGCGGGCCGGGTCCCAGAGACCCAGTACTTC	CAGSAGRVPETQYF
TRBV6-1	many	TRBJ1-2	TRBD1	TGTGCCAGCAGTGAATGGCATGACAGGGTGTGGGGCTACACCTTC	CASSEWHDRVWGYTF
TRBV7-8	-	TRBJ1-1	-	TGTGCCAGCAGCTTAAGCCGGGACACTGAAGCTTTCTTT	CASSLSRDTEAFF
TRBV7-7	few	TRBJ2-7	-	TGTGCCAGCAGCTTAGAGACAGGACCGACCTACGAGCAGTACTTC	CASSLETGPTYEQYF
TRBV7-7	many	TRBJ2-7	-	TGTGCTAGCAGCTCCTTGGACGGCTACGAGCAGTACTTC	CASSSLDGYEQYF
TRBV7-6	-	TRBJ2-1	TRBD1	TGTGCCAGCAGTCCCGGGACAGGGGGTTACAATGAGCAGTTCTTC	CASSPGTGGYNEQFF
TRBV6-1	many	TRBJ2-2	-	TGTGCCAGCAGTGTTGGGTTGGGGGGTGTCACCGGGGAGCTGTTTTTT	CASSVGLGGVTGELFF